The next 2 T cell receptor beta chains were all read from a single sample in a study of T cells after yellow fever vaccination. TCRdb used MiXCR to reprocess the 5' RACE reads, holding one entry per CDR3 protein. The sample carries over 10,000 distinct CDR3 sequences, 4.5% to 6% recorded once. Sequencing was performed on PBMCs, either bulk or a sorted T-cell subset (CD4+, CD8+, memory, or dextramer-sorted; not recorded which), taken 45 days after the yellow fever booster vaccination. These receptors were collected from a man aged 25 to 45 who received the YFV17D yellow fever vaccine.

In this sample, this clonotype turned up many times. This chain uses TRBV20-1 with TRBJ2-1; D remains ambiguous. V lost 6 bases to trimming and J lost 12 bases, with 15 bases between them. The length of the CDR3 is 11 residues. Per germline, CDR1 DFQATT and CDR2 SNEGSKA (reference sequence). The CDR3 DNA follows: TGCAGTGCAACCAACCCGCCCGGGCAGTTCTTC. Encoded protein: CSATNPPGQFF.

At least ten counts were recorded for this clonotype. The DNA for the CDR3 is TGTGCCAGCAGCCAACACAGCGGGAACACTGAAGCTTTCTTT. Its translation is CASSQHSGNTEAFF. This sequence joins TRBV3-1 and TRBJ1-1; D is unclear. Germline CDR1 LGHDT, CDR2 YNNKEL (reference sequence). Between the trimmed V and J ends, which lost 2 bases and 1 base, there was a span of 8 bases. The CDR3 sequence is 14 residues long.